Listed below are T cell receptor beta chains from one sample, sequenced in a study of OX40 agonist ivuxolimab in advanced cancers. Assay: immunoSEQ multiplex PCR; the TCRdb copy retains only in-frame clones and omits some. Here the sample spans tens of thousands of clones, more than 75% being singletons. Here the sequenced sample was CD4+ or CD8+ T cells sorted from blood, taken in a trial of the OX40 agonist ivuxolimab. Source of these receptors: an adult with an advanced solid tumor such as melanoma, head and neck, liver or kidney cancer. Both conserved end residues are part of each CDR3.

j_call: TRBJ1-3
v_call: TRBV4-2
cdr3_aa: CASSQDLGSGNTIYF

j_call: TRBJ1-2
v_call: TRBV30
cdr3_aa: CAWDREGNGYTF

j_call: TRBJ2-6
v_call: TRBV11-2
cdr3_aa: CASTPFSGANVLTF

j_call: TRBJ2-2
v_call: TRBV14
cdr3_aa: CASSQSARAGPENGELFF

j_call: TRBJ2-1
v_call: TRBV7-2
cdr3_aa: CASSSSGAGYNEQFF

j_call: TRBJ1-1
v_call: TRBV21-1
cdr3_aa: CASSSWDRGRDTEAFF

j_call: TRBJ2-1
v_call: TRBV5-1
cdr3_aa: CASSLAGTSEQFF

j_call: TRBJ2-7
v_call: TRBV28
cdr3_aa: CASSNYSEGSYEQYF

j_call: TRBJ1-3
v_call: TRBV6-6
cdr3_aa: CASSYSPGNTIYF

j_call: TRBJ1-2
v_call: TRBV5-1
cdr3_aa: CASSPQGYYGYTF

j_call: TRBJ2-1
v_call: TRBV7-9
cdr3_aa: CASSPTSGSYNEQFF

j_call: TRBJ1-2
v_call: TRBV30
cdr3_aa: CASQTGANYGYTF

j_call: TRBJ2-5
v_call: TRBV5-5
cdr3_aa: CASSLVVTQYF

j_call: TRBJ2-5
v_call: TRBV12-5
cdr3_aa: CASGLGAETQYF

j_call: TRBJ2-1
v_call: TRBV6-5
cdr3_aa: CASTSSGYNEQFF

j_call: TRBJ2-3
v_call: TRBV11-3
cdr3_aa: CASSLATRDTQYF

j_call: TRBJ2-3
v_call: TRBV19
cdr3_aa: CASSIGGTVRYF

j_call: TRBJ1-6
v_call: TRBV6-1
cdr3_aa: CASSERGSSYNSPLHF

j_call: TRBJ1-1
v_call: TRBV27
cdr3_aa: CASSLSWGETEAFF

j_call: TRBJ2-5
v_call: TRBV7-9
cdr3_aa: CASSPGGSPYQETQYF

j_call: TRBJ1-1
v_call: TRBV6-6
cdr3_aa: CASIQTGAEAFF

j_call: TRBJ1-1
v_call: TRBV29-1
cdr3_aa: CSVAHFEGLNTEAFF

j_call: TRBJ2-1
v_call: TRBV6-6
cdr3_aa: CASSPLVPEQFF

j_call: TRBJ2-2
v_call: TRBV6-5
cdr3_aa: CASSFEIRTGELFF

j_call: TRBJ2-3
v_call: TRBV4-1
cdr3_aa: CASSQDLGGRTQYF

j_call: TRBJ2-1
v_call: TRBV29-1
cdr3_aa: CSVEEAAGRNNEQFF

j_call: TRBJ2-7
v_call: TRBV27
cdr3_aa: CASSLRGVPYEQYF

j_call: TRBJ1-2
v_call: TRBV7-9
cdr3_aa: CASSSGTGLNYGYTF

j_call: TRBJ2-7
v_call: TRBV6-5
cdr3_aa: CASAPDRNLYEQYF

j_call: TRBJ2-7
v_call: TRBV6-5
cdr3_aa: CASSYPPYEQYF

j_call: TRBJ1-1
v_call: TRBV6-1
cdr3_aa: CASIPFTEAFF

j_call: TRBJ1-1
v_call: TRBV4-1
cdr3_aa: CASSPKASSEAFF

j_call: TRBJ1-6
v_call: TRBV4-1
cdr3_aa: CASSQGTGGKSPLHF

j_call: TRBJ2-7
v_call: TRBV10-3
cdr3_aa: CAISVGTAVRYEQYF

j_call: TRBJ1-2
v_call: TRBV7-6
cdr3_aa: CASGWENYGYTF

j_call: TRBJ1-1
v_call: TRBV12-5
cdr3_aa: CASGSGTGSQNTEAFF

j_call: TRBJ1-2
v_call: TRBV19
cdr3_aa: CASEIRPGQAYGYTF

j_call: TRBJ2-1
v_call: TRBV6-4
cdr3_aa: CASSDSWLAPYNEQFF

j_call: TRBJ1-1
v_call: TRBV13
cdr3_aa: CASSLPPGQGMNTEAFF

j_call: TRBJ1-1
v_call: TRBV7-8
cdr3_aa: CASSLGPNEAFF

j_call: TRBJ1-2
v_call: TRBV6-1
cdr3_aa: CASSEWGTSNYGYTF

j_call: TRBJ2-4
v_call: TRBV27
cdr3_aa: CASSLLGSKNIQYF

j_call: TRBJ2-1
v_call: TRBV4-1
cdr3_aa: CASSPLAGSSYNEQFF

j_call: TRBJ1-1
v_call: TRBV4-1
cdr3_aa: CASSQEPGGNTEAFF